This T cell receptor (beta chain) came from a study of Ad26.COV2.S vaccination and SARS-CoV-2 variants. In germline, CDR1 is SQVTM, CDR2 ANQGSEA. There are 11 residues in the CDR3. Between the trimmed V and J ends, which lost 7 bases and 10 bases, there was a span of 16 bases. Indicated treatment: around 19 received Ad26.COV2.S at low or high dose, single or two shots; 5 received placebo; per-sample allocation not given. Samples analyzed were those drawn on day 63 after the first vaccine or placebo injection. A Boston donor was an adult aged 18-55 years. Ad26.COV2.S expressed prefusion-stabilized spike from the original Wuhan strain. Only in-frame clones appear in the TCRdb table, and some are missing; sequencing was by immunoSEQ multiplex PCR. The sample has some 340,000 clones, around 81% seen once.

Sequencing was performed on peripheral blood, taken in a trial of Ad26.COV2.S vaccine versus placebo. V is TRBV29-1 and J is TRBJ1-1, with a weak D call TRBD1 (5 bases). The TCR originated in a person aged 18-65 years who received the Ad26.COV2.S COVID-19 vaccine or a placebo. For the CDR3, the DNA is TGCAGCGGGATGACAATGGGGGGAGCTTTCTTT. Protein product: CSGMTMGGAFF.